These 19 T cell receptor beta chains came from one sample sequenced in a study of T cells in Graves' hyperthyroidism and ophthalmopathy. Template material for amplifying TCR beta CDR3 regions consisted of RNA transcripts. TCR CDR3 underwent first-round RT-PCR with the HTBI primer set. Each CDR3 protein is one row after TCRdb ran MiXCR on the multiplex PCR reads. The top ten clones hold approximately 7.4% of a sample with 540,000 or so distinct CDR3 sequences, around 16% of them seen once. Input material: blood. The receptors shown here come from a woman between 25 and 40 years old with Graves' hyperthyroidism.

This clonotype occurred many times. The chain employs TRBV24-1 and TRBJ2-4; 8 positions match TRBD2. Germline V lookup: CDR1 KGHDR, CDR2 SFDVKD. V was pared by 4 bases and J by 0 bases, with 16 bases of the junction left unmatched. The CDR3 is 20 amino acids. The CDR3, as DNA: TGTGCCACCAGTGAGATGGGACTAGTCCTACCGAGAGTAGCCAAAAACATTCAGTACTTC. Amino acid sequence: CATSEMGLVLPRVAKNIQYF.

This clonotype occurred many times. The V and J genes are TRBV18 and TRBJ1-1, with D unclear. The CDR3 runs 15 residues. Trimming removed 6 bases at V and 0 bases at J, with 14 bases between. Germline V CDR1 and CDR2: KGHSH, LQKENI. The CDR3 protein is CASSRRENMNTEAFF. The DNA for the CDR3 is TGTGCCAGCTCCCGGCGGGAGAACATGAACACTGAAGCTTTCTTT. The variable domain in full, completed from reference TRBV18 and TRBJ1-1, reads NAGVMQNPRHLVRRRGQEARLRCSPMKGHSHVYWYRQLPEEGLKFMVYLQKENIIDESGMPKERFSAEFPKEGPSILRIQQVVRGDSAAYFCASSRRENMNTEAFFGQGTRLTVV.

Ten or more counts support this clonotype. The V and J genes are TRBV7-2 and TRBJ2-1; D might be TRBD1 or TRBD2, each matching 6 bases. CDR3 length equals 17 residues. Germline lookup yields CDR1 SGHTA and CDR2 FQGNSA. The V gene lost 5 bases and the J gene lost 0 bases, with 17 bases spanning the gap. Here the CDR3 DNA reads TGTGCCAGCAGCCCTAGGGGGAGGCCCAGCTCCTACAATGAGCAGTTCTTC. The encoded protein is CASSPRGRPSSYNEQFF.

This chain links TRBV18 with TRBJ2-5; D gene uncertain. Germline CDR1 KGHSH, CDR2 LQKENI. The CDR3 has 12 amino acids. V was trimmed by 1 base and J by 3 bases, leaving 3 bases between them. CDR3 loop: CASSPLEETQYF. The DNA for the CDR3 is TGTGCCAGCTCACCACTAGAAGAGACCCAGTACTTC.

This clonotype was picked up many times. The chain's CDR3 is CASDGVNEQFF. As DNA, the CDR3 is TGTGCCAGTGACGGGGTCAATGAGCAGTTCTTC. This chain connects TRBV28 to TRBJ2-1, with D possibly matching TRBD2 (5 bases). The CDR3 totals 11 residues. CDR1 and CDR2 (germline): MDHEN, SYDVKM. Trimming stripped 9 bases from V and 6 bases from J, with 9 bases between.

The chain is built from TRBV9 and TRBJ2-1; D remains ambiguous. V shed 0 bases and J shed 0 bases, with 10 bases lying between them. Germline V gives CDR1 SGDLS, CDR2 YYNGEE. This CDR3 spans 16 amino acids. CDR3 bases: TGTGCCAGCAGCGTAGCGGCGGATAGCTCCTACAATGAGCAGTTCTTC. As protein: CASSVAADSSYNEQFF.

There are a few counts of this clonotype. The chain employs TRBV7-2 and TRBJ2-1, with 9 bases matching TRBD1. The V and J ends lost 4 bases and 8 bases, in that order; junction bases with no gene match: 9. The germline V gene encodes CDR1 SGHTA and CDR2 FQGNSA. The CDR3 is 15 residues long. The CDR3 DNA is TGTGCCAGCAGCTGGGGACAGGGAAACGGGTATGAGCAGTTCTTC. Its protein is CASSWGQGNGYEQFF.

For the CDR3, the DNA is TGTGCCACCAGTGATTCCTGTCGCAGGGTGCTCCCCACAGATACGCAGTATTTT. This translates into CATSDSCRRVLPTDTQYF. The chain employs TRBV24-1 and TRBJ2-3; TRBD1 might be the D (5 bases). CDR1 and CDR2 (germline): KGHDR, SFDVKD. Trimming shortened V by 2 bases and J by 2 bases, and 19 bases separated the two germline ends. This CDR3 has 18 residues.

V gene TRBV3-1 combines with J gene TRBJ2-2; D ambiguous. Germline V gene data show CDR1 as LGHDT and CDR2 as YNNKEL (reference sequence). V lost 2 bases and J 0 bases, leaving 7 bases between the germline ends. This CDR3 has 15 residues. DNA of the CDR3: TGTGCCAGCAGCCAACTCAACTCGAACACCGGGGAGCTGTTTTTT. Protein product: CASSQLNSNTGELFF.

This clonotype was counted at least ten times. This sequence joins TRBV7-9 and TRBJ1-1; D is unresolved. The CDR3 is 13 residues long. Germline V gene lookup returns CDR1 SEHNR and CDR2 FQNEAQ (reference sequence). V dropped 6 bases and J dropped 7 bases, with 15 bases sitting between them. The CDR3 nucleotides read TGTGCCAGCAGACTAGACCCCATGGGTGAAGCTTTCTTT. Encoded protein: CASRLDPMGEAFF.

Many counts were recorded for this clonotype. The rearrangement uses TRBV6-2 or TRBV6-3 and TRBJ2-5; a weak D match, TRBD1 (6 bases). Trimming took off 6 bases at V and 5 bases at J, with 16 bases between the two ends. Germline CDR1 MNHEY, CDR2 SVGEGT. The CDR3 contains 14 residues. The DNA of the CDR3 is TGTGCCAGCAGACAACAGGGTTCGCGGGAGACCCAGTACTTC. Amino acids: CASRQQGSRETQYF.

This clonotype is a singleton in its sample. V and J are TRBV3-1 and TRBJ2-1, with TRBD2 identical over 13 bases. CDR3 length equals 19 residues. Trimming removed 0 bases from V and 5 bases from J; junction bases left unmatched: 10. The V gene's germline CDR1 is LGHDT and CDR2 YNNKEL (reference sequence). The CDR3, as DNA: TGTGCCAGCAGCCAAGATCGTAGGGGGGGACTAGCGGGGAACAATGAGCAGTTCTTC. Translated: CASSQDRRGGLAGNNEQFF.

This clonotype came up many times. The chain recombines TRBV28 with TRBJ2-5; 9 nucleotides align to TRBD1. V dropped 11 bases and J dropped 4; count of bases not matched to a gene: 14. The length of the CDR3 is 15 residues. Germline CDR1 and CDR2: MDHEN and SYDVKM. CDR3 sequence (DNA): TGTGCCGGCCAATACAGGGGGCGTTCGCTAGAGACCCAGTACTTC. Translated, it gives CAGQYRGRSLETQYF.

Ten or more counts support this clonotype. The rearrangement links TRBV12-3 or TRBV12-4 to TRBJ2-1; 7 bases are shared with TRBD2. CDR3 length equals 16 residues. With V trimmed by 0 bases and J by 4 bases, 6 bases remained unmatched. CDR3 protein: CASSLATGTTYNEQFF. In DNA, the CDR3 is TGTGCCAGCAGTTTAGCCACCGGGACTACATACAATGAGCAGTTCTTC.

The sample holds a few counts of this clonotype. The rearrangement links TRBV29-1 to TRBJ2-3; D tentatively fits TRBD1 or TRBD2 (5 bases each). Trimming took off 3 bases at V and 10 bases at J, with 11 bases between the two ends. The germline CDR1 and CDR2 sequences are SQVTM and ANQGSEA. This CDR3 contains 11 residues. The CDR3, as DNA: TGCAGCGTTGATGGGGGTCAATCGCAGTATTTT. Its translation is CSVDGGQSQYF.

The chain carries TRBV3-1 and TRBJ2-5, with 8 bases lining up with TRBD2. The CDR3 covers 15 residues. V gave up 1 base and J gave up 5 bases; unmatched junction bases: 6. CDR1 is LGHDT, CDR2 YNNKEL, per germline (reference sequence). This CDR3 reads CASSQVTGLVETQYF. As DNA, the CDR3 is TGTGCCAGCAGCCAAGTTACGGGACTAGTGGAGACCCAGTACTTC.

Concerning this clonotype: Possible read error: a much larger clone is one base away. The V call is TRBV20-1, the J call TRBJ2-5, with TRBD1 matching over 10 bases. Trimming cost V 2 bases and J 5 bases; bases outside gene matches: 8. This CDR3 region has 15 residues. Germline V gene lookup returns CDR1 DFQATT and CDR2 SNEGSKA (reference sequence). The CDR3 DNA reads TGCAGTGCTAGAAGGGGACAGGGGAGGGAGGAGACCCAGTACTTC. Residues: CSARRGQGREETQYF.

This clonotype was recorded a few times. This rearrangement joins TRBV7-2 to TRBJ2-2; 14 bases are a match to TRBD2. The V segment lost 4 bases and the J segment 6 bases; nucleotides outside the gene matches: 4. In germline, CDR1 is SGHTA, CDR2 FQGNSA. This CDR3 is built from 16 residues. In nucleotides, the CDR3 is TGTGCCAGCAGCTCCAGGGGACTAGCGGGAGCCGGGGAGCTGTTTTTT. Its protein product is CASSSRGLAGAGELFF. The whole variable domain, remainder taken from reference TRBV7-2 and TRBJ2-2, is GAGVSQSPSNKVTEKGKDVELRCDPISGHTALYWYRQSLGQGLEFLIYFQGNSAPDKSGLPSDRFSAERTGGSVSTLTIQRTQQEDSAVYLCASSSRGLAGAGELFFGEGSRLTVL.

This clonotype has ten or more counts. The J gene is TRBJ2-3, the V gene TRBV20-1, with TRBD2 as a possible D gene (5 bases). This CDR3 contains 12 residues. The ends were cut back, 1 base at V and 3 bases at J, with 5 bases in the middle. The germline CDR1 and CDR2 sequences are DFQATT and SNEGSKA (reference sequence). The DNA for the CDR3 is TGCAGTGCTAGAGCGGGGACAGATACGCAGTATTTT. Translation gives CSARAGTDTQYF.